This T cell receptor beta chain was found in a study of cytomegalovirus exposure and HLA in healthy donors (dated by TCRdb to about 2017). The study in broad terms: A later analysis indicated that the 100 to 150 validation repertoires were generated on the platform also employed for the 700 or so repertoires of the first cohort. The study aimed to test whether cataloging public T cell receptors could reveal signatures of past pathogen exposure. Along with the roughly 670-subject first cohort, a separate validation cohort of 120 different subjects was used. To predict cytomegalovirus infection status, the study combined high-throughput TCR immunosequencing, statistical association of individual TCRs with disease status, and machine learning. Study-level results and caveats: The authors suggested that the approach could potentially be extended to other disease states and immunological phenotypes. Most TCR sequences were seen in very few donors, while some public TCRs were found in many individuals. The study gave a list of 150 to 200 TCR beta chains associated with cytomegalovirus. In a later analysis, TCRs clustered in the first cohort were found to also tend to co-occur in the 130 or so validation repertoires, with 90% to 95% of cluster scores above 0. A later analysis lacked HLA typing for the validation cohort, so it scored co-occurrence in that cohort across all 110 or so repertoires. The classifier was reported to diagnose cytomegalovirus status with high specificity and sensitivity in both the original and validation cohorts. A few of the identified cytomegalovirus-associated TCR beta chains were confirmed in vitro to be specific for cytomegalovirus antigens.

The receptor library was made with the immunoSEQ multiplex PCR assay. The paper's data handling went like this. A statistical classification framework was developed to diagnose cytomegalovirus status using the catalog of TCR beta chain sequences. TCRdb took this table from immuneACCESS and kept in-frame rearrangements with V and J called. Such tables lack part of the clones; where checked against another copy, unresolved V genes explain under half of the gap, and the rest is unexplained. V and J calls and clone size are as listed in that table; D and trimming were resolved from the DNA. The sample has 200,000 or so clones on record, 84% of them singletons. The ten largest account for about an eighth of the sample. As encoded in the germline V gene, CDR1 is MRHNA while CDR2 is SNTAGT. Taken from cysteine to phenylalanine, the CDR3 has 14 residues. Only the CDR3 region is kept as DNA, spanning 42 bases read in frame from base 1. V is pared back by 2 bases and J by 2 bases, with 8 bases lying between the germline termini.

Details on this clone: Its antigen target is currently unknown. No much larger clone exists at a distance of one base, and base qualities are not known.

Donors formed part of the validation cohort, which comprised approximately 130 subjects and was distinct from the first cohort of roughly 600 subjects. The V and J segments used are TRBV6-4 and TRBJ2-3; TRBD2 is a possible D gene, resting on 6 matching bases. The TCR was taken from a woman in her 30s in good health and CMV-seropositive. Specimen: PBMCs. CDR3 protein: CASSDGTDTDTQYF. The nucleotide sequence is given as TGTGCCAGCAGTGACGGGACTGACACAGATACGCAGTATTTT.